A single TCR beta chain is shown here with its context. At one boundary the junction diverges from the germline segment, which might be a read error. In germline, CDR1 is SSHAT, CDR2 FNYEAQ (reference sequence). The CDR3 sequence is 15 residues long. The data belong to a study of blood T cell repertoires in COVID-19. Across the study: Acute and convalescent COVID-19 samples came from the United States, Italy and Spain. Sources were T cells, B-cell-depleted T cells, or PBMCs; the material itself was cDNA or gDNA.

Methods used by the authors: Scientists estimated how many nucleated cells there were by amplifying reference gene primers. Assay used: immunoSEQ multiplex PCR; TCRdb lists only in-frame clones, some missing. V, J and clone size derive from that table, while D and trimming were established from the DNA sequence. The sample has 200,000 to 300,000 clones; roughly 80% are singletons. The sequencing sample was made of peripheral blood. J is TRBJ2-5 and V is TRBV7-7, with 7 bases aligning to TRBD1. This TCR was recovered from a woman at least 80 years old with acute or convalescent COVID-19. The CDR3 loop reads CASSSLGQAQETQYF. CDR3 DNA: TGTGCTAGCAGCTCCCTAGGACAGGCTCAAGAGACCCAGTACTTC.